This T cell receptor beta chain was recovered during a study of T cells in Graves' hyperthyroidism and ophthalmopathy. For the study at large: Before any treatment, at initial diagnosis, peripheral blood was collected.

The V gene lost 7 bases and the J gene lost 6 bases, with 18 bases spanning the gap. The CDR3 extends over 14 amino acids. Germline V gene sequence: CDR1 MNHEY, CDR2 SMNVEV (reference sequence). Amplification yielded TCR beta CDR3 regions, with RNA transcripts as the source. The HTBI set primed first-round TCR CDR3 RT-PCR. TCRdb recomputed calls from the multiplex PCR reads with MiXCR, one row per CDR3 protein. Here the sample spans roughly 700,000 distinct CDR3 sequences, 17% being singletons. This sample holds PBMCs from roughly 10 ml fresh peripheral blood. The specimen sequenced was blood. The chain recombines TRBV27 with TRBJ1-1; the D gene is possibly TRBD1 (5 bases). This clonotype was sampled from a man aged 50 or older with Graves' hyperthyroidism. The chain's CDR3 is CASTPGTPAAEAFF. The DNA of the CDR3 is TGTGCCAGCACCCCCGGGACCCCGGCTGCTGAAGCTTTCTTT.